The 24 T cell receptor beta chains below all came from one sample that was sequenced in a study of T-cell reconstitution after alpha-beta-depleted transplantation in children. Unique molecular identifiers were incorporated during preparation of the TCRbeta library. In TCRdb, the PCR reads were re-called with MiXCR into one record per CDR3 protein. The profile shows approximately 520,000 distinct CDR3 sequences, roughly 11% of them singletons. Source: PBMCs, mostly from graft donor cells, taken 180 days after TCRalphabeta/CD19-depleted stem cell transplant. The receptors shown here come from a female patient aged 2-9 years who had a stem cell transplant for aplastic anemia, so the T cells may come from the graft donor.

Only a few counts were recorded for this clonotype. The V and J genes are TRBV6-5 and TRBJ2-1, with D unclear. V was pared by 0 bases and J by 0 bases, with 12 bases between. CDR1 is MNHEY and CDR2 is SVGAGI in the germline V gene. This CDR3 has 17 residues. CDR3 bases: TGTGCCAGCAGTTACTCCCCTTTCGGACCCTCCTACAATGAGCAGTTCTTC. Its protein product is CASSYSPFGPSYNEQFF.

The table lists this clonotype with a few counts. The genes are TRBV7-6 and TRBJ2-5; no definite D call. The V end lost 2 bases, the J end lost 6 bases, and 7 bases lay between the germline ends. Germline V gives CDR1 SGHVS, CDR2 FNYEAQ. The CDR3 contains 12 residues. CDR3 sequence: CASSLLSQTQYF. DNA of the CDR3: TGTGCCAGCAGCTTATTGTCTCAGACCCAGTACTTC.

The genes are TRBV4-3 and TRBJ1-2, with D hard to call. The germline V gene encodes CDR1 LGHNA and CDR2 YSLEER. V lost 1 base, J lost 7 bases, and 16 bases lay in between. CDR3 length: 15 residues. The CDR3 is CASSQAKRLFGGYTF. CDR3 nucleotides: TGCGCCAGCAGCCAAGCCAAACGACTCTTTGGTGGCTACACCTTC.

This clonotype came up many times. J is TRBJ1-2 and V is TRBV7-9; 8 bases line up with TRBD1. V trimming: 3 bases; J trimming: 4 bases; junction bases outside the gene matches: 7. The V gene's germline CDR1 is SEHNR and CDR2 FQNEAQ (reference sequence). The length of the CDR3 is 15 residues. The CDR3 reads CASSLGTGWPYGYTF. In nucleotides, the CDR3 is TGTGCCAGCAGCTTGGGGACAGGATGGCCCTATGGCTACACCTTC.

V is TRBV18 and J is TRBJ1-5; D remains ambiguous. The CDR3 has 15 residues. Per the germline V gene, CDR1 is KGHSH and CDR2 is LQKENI. The V end lost 2 bases, the J end lost 2 bases, and 10 bases lay between the germline ends. CDR3 in amino acids: CASSPAGIGNQPQHF. For the CDR3, the DNA is TGTGCCAGCTCACCAGCGGGGATTGGCAATCAGCCCCAGCATTTT.

V is TRBV27 and J is TRBJ2-1, with D uncertain. The CDR3 is 13 amino acids. CDR1 and CDR2 from the germline V gene are MNHEY and SMNVEV (reference sequence). The V end was cut by 2 bases, the J end by 5 bases, with 7 bases between. The CDR3 DNA is TGTGCCAGCAGTTTACCGCGACACAATGAGCAGTTCTTC. Translation gives CASSLPRHNEQFF.

With respect to this clonotype: The junction differs from germline at one of its ends, possibly a read error. CDR3 residues: CASSPGQGAYDQYF. The DNA of the CDR3 is TGTGCCAGCAGCCCCGGACAGGGGGCCTACGATCAGTACTTC. V gene TRBV7-2 combines with J gene TRBJ2-7; the match to TRBD1 covers 11 bases. The germline V gene encodes CDR1 SGHTA and CDR2 FQGNSA. CDR3 length: 14 residues.

This clonotype was detected only a few times. The chain uses TRBV18 and TRBJ2-3; 9 bases fit TRBD1. The CDR3 totals 16 residues. After removal of 2 bases from V and 4 bases from J, the junction contained 7 bases not matched to a gene. From germline, CDR1 is KGHSH and CDR2 LQKENI. The CDR3 loop is CASSPVGTGLSDTQYF. CDR3 sequence (DNA): TGTGCCAGCTCACCAGTCGGGACAGGGCTGTCAGATACGCAGTATTTT.

The rearrangement uses TRBV7-2 and TRBJ2-3; 8 bases are a match to TRBD2. Losses at the gene ends were 2 bases for V and 2 bases for J; bases not matched to a gene: 6. From germline, CDR1 is SGHTA and CDR2 FQGNSA. CDR3 size: 16 residues. CDR3 sequence: CASSLRAGEYTDTQYF. The DNA for the CDR3 is TGTGCCAGCAGCTTACGAGCGGGAGAATACACAGATACGCAGTATTTT.

This clonotype has a count of ten or more. V usage is TRBV20-1 and J usage is TRBJ2-2; 8 bases match TRBD1. The CDR3 extends over 14 amino acids. V lost 3 bases to trimming and J lost 5 bases; unmatched junction nucleotides: 5. Germline-derived CDR1 and CDR2 are DFQATT and SNEGSKA (reference sequence). Here the CDR3 reads CSASAGGATGELFF. The CDR3 DNA sequence: TGCAGTGCTAGTGCAGGGGGCGCAACCGGGGAGCTGTTTTTT.

V and J are TRBV12-3 or TRBV12-4 and TRBJ2-3; unclear D gene. The germline V and J ends were trimmed by 3 bases and 5 bases, with 12 bases remaining between them. There are 14 residues in the CDR3. The CDR3: CASSFLTAGDTQYF. The CDR3 nucleotides are TGTGCCAGCAGTTTTCTCACGGCAGGAGATACGCAGTATTTT.

The chain joins TRBV28 to TRBJ2-5; 8 bases are a match to TRBD1. Unmatched junction bases numbered 4, after V lost 5 bases and J lost 2 bases. CDR1 and CDR2 (germline): MDHEN, SYDVKM. The CDR3 extends over 14 amino acids. This chain's CDR3 is CASSLYRGQETQYF. CDR3 in DNA: TGTGCCAGCAGTCTCTACAGGGGGCAAGAGACCCAGTACTTC.

V is TRBV14 and J is TRBJ1-4; TRBD1 matches at 8 bases. Germline trimming cut 4 bases from V and 14 bases from J; bases unmatched to any gene: 12. There are 14 residues in the CDR3. In germline, CDR1 is SGHDN, CDR2 FVKESK. This CDR3 is CASSLGQEAMALFF. In DNA, the CDR3 is TGTGCCAGCAGCCTGGGACAGGAGGCCATGGCCCTGTTTTTT. Complete variable domain (other parts from reference TRBV14 and TRBJ1-4): EAGVTQFPSHSVIEKGQTVTLRCDPISGHDNLYWYRRVMGKEIKFLLHFVKESKQDESGMPNNRFLAERTGGTYSTLKVQPAELEDSGVYFCASSLGQEAMALFFGSGTQLSVL.

In DNA, the CDR3 is TGTGCCAGCAGTTACTCGGCCTCCTTTGGCGGGAGCTCCTACAATGAGCAGTTCTTC. It translates to CASSYSASFGGSSYNEQFF. This chain joins TRBV6-2 or TRBV6-3 and TRBJ2-1; 7 nucleotides agree with TRBD2. Per the germline V gene, CDR1 is MNHEY and CDR2 is SVGEGT. V trimming: 0 bases; J trimming: 0 bases; junction bases outside the gene matches: 11. The CDR3 sequence is 19 residues long.

The chain carries TRBV28 and TRBJ1-4; D unresolved. V lost 2 bases and J 8 bases, leaving 12 bases between the germline ends. The CDR3 is 14 residues long. CDR1 MDHEN and CDR2 SYDVKM come from the germline V gene. The CDR3 DNA reads TGTGCCAGCAGTTTAGGGCTTTCGGGAGAAAAACTGTTTTTT. Protein sequence: CASSLGLSGEKLFF.

This clonotype was seen a handful of times. The gene calls are TRBV18 and TRBJ2-5; 10 bases align to TRBD1. The CDR3 is made up of 16 amino acids. Trimming at V came to 6 bases and at J to 0 bases, leaving 7 bases not matched to a gene. Germline CDR1 reads KGHSH; CDR2 reads LQKENI. CDR3 in amino acids: CASSWDRGRNQETQYF. The CDR3 DNA reads TGTGCCAGCTCCTGGGACAGGGGAAGAAACCAAGAGACCCAGTACTTC.

This clonotype has only a few counts. The chain carries TRBV12-3 or TRBV12-4 and TRBJ1-6; D possibly corresponds to TRBD1 (6 bases). The ends were cut back, 7 bases at V and 6 bases at J, with 13 bases in the middle. CDR3 length: 14 amino acids. The CDR3, as DNA: TGTGCCAGCACCCCGACAGGATTTAATTCACCCCTCCACTTT. Protein sequence: CASTPTGFNSPLHF.

This clonotype was counted once. The chain couples TRBV19 to TRBJ1-5, with TRBD1 as a possible D gene (5 bases). The CDR3 spans 14 residues. Trimming removed 5 bases at V and 10 bases at J, with 18 bases between. The germline V gene has CDR1 LNHDA and CDR2 SQIVND (reference sequence). This chain's CDR3 is CASSSGHGILPQHF. In nucleotides, the CDR3 is TGTGCCAGTAGTTCCGGACATGGCATCCTACCCCAGCATTTT.

This clonotype has only a few counts. The J gene is TRBJ2-4, the V gene TRBV5-1; TRBD2 might be the D (6 bases). Germline CDR1 and CDR2: SGHRS and YFSETQ. V dropped 4 bases and J dropped 8 bases, with 19 bases sitting between them. CDR3 size: 15 residues. CDR3 DNA: TGCGCCAGCAGCCCCGTTGCGGCCCGCGGGGACATTCAGTACTTC. Its protein product is CASSPVAARGDIQYF.

The chain recombines TRBV4-3 with TRBJ2-4; no reliable D call. This CDR3 has 18 amino acids. V shed 4 bases and J shed 7 bases, with 26 bases lying between them. Per the germline V gene, CDR1 is LGHNA and CDR2 is YSLEER. The CDR3 DNA follows: TGCGCCAGCAGCCCCCATACCTACTACTTGCGCTTAACCAACATTCAGTACTTC. This translates into CASSPHTYYLRLTNIQYF.

This chain connects TRBV9 to TRBJ2-3; 14 nucleotides align to TRBD2. V trimming: 3 bases; J trimming: 5 bases; junction bases outside the gene matches: 8. Germline V gene data show CDR1 as SGDLS and CDR2 as YYNGEE. The CDR3 has 17 residues. CDR3 nucleotides: TGTGCCAGCAGCGCCGGGACTAGCGGGAGAGTCGTAGATACGCAGTATTTT. Translation: CASSAGTSGRVVDTQYF.

The chain links TRBV7-2 to TRBJ2-2; possibly TRBD1 for D (5 bases). Germline CDR1 reads SGHTA; CDR2 reads FQGNSA. V lost 1 base, J lost 6 bases, and 12 bases lay in between. CDR3 length: 15 residues. In nucleotides, the CDR3 is TGTGCCAGCAGCTTAGAGGGGTTAACGTCCGGGGAGCTGTTTTTT. Residues: CASSLEGLTSGELFF.

This clonotype was seen a few times. The genes are TRBV7-9 and TRBJ2-7; TRBD2 matches at 7 bases. This CDR3 is 17 amino acids long. The junction had 16 bases not matched to a gene; V was cut back by 5 bases and J by 3 bases. Per the germline V gene, CDR1 is SEHNR and CDR2 is FQNEAQ (reference sequence). CDR3: CASSLGLDLDICYEQYF. The DNA for the CDR3 is TGTGCCAGCAGCCTCGGACTAGATCTAGACATCTGCTACGAGCAGTACTTC. The variable domain in full, with the rest retrieved from reference TRBV7-9 and TRBJ2-7, is DTGVSQNPRHKITKRGQNVTFRCDPISEHNRLYWYRQTLGQGPEFLTYFQNEAQLEKSRLLSDRFSAERPKGSFSTLEIQRTEQGDSAMYLCASSLGLDLDICYEQYFGPGTRLTVT.

This clonotype was counted at least ten times. The J gene is TRBJ1-2, the V gene TRBV29-1; TRBD1 aligns across 8 bases. The CDR3 contains 14 residues. V dropped 3 bases and J dropped 4; count of bases not matched to a gene: 7. The germline V gene has CDR1 SQVTM and CDR2 ANQGSEA. CDR3 nucleotide sequence: TGCAGCGTTGATGCGGACAGGGACCTCTATGGCTACACCTTC. As protein: CSVDADRDLYGYTF.